The 5 T cell receptor beta chains below were found in one sample sequenced in a study of identical twins. TCRdb called the 5' RACE reads again in MiXCR, with one record for every CDR3 protein. The sample has around 670,000 distinct CDR3 sequences; around 5.7% are singletons. Sequencing input: naive T cells sorted from blood. The receptors come from a man in his late teens or twenties in good health.

This clonotype was recorded at least ten times. This chain links TRBV12-3 or TRBV12-4 with TRBJ2-1; 12 positions match TRBD1. V lost 7 bases to trimming and J lost 4 bases; unmatched junction nucleotides: 5. This CDR3 contains 15 residues. CDR3 bases: TGTGCCAGCACCCCGGGACAGGGGGCATACAATGAGCAGTTCTTC. Translated, it gives CASTPGQGAYNEQFF.

This clonotype was seen more than once but under ten times. DNA of the CDR3: TGTGCCTGGACTATCCAAGAGACCCAGTACTTC. It is translated as CAWTIQETQYF. The chain uses TRBV30 and TRBJ2-5; D unclear. The CDR3 is 11 residues long. Trimming removed 4 bases from V and 1 base from J, with 4 bases in between. Germline V gene data show CDR1 as GTSNPN and CDR2 as SVGIG (reference sequence).

This clonotype came up many times. The rearrangement links TRBV29-1 to TRBJ1-5; 8 bases are a match to TRBD1. The CDR3 spans 14 residues. V was clipped by 7 bases and J by 5 bases; unmatched bases: 10. CDR1 is SQVTM, CDR2 ANQGSEA, per germline. CDR3 bases: TGCAGCGCAAAATCAGGGGGCTCTGATCAGCCCCAGCATTTT. This encodes CSAKSGGSDQPQHF.

This clonotype was picked up a small number of times. The CDR3 nucleotides are TGTGCCACCAGTGGCCGGACAGGGCGCGACAATGAGCAGTTCTTC. It encodes CATSGRTGRDNEQFF. The chain combines TRBV24-1 with TRBJ2-1, with TRBD1 matching over 8 bases. Trimming cost V 5 bases and J 5 bases; bases outside gene matches: 7. Germline lookup yields CDR1 KGHDR and CDR2 SFDVKD. This CDR3 has 15 amino acids.

There are many counts of this clonotype. CDR3 sequence (DNA): TGCAGTGCCTCCGGCGGGGTCCGCTACAATGAGCAGTTCTTC. Translation: CSASGGVRYNEQFF. The chain is built from TRBV20-1 and TRBJ2-1, with TRBD2 as a possible D gene (6 bases). The CDR3 totals 14 residues. Germline loops: CDR1 DFQATT, CDR2 SNEGSKA (reference sequence). Trimming removed 6 bases at V and 3 bases at J, with 15 bases between.